A selection of T cell receptor beta chains follows, all from one sample in a study of vaccination and CD4 T cells after COVID-19. These receptors have no known antigen. TCRdb called the PCR reads again in MiXCR, with one record for every CDR3 protein. The sample holds more than 9,500 distinct CDR3 sequences; roughly 57% are singletons and the top ten take 8%. Sequencing was carried out using CD4+ T cells from blood, cultured in vitro. Receptors were obtained from a human donor who had recovered from COVID-19. Each CDR3 is given with its conserved first and last residue. Fields, in order: CDR3 length, clone size, V gene, J gene, D gene, CDR3 DNA, CDR3 protein. A D gene is named only where the DNA matches it firmly. Clone sizes are given selectively: once, few, many, or a class where the clone is expanded.

13	NA	TRBV24-1	TRBJ2-3	NA	TGTGCCACCCGGCAAGCCCCTTCAGATACGCAGTATTTT	CATRQAPSDTQYF
13	NA	TRBV5-1	TRBJ1-1	NA	TGCGCCAGCAGCTTGGCGGGGGACACTGAAGCTTTCTTT	CASSLAGDTEAFF
15	NA	TRBV18	TRBJ2-1	TRBD1	TGTGCCAGCTCGGCGGGACAGGGATCCTACAATGAGCAGTTCTTC	CASSAGQGSYNEQFF
14	once	TRBV5-4	TRBJ1-2	NA	TGTGCCAGCAGTTTAATCGACAGGACAACGGGCTACACCTTC	CASSLIDRTTGYTF
18	NA	TRBV7-9	TRBJ2-5	TRBD2	TGTGCCAGCAGCTTAGCGGTCGCTAGCGGGAGGGTAGGCGAGACCCAGTACTTC	CASSLAVASGRVGETQYF
12	NA	TRBV19	TRBJ1-5	TRBD1	TGTGCCAGTAGTTACAGGGGGCAGCCCCAGCATTTT	CASSYRGQPQHF
15	large	TRBV20-1	TRBJ1-5	NA	TGCAGTGCTAGCCCGCCAGGGGTTGGCAATCAGCCCCAGCATTTT	CSASPPGVGNQPQHF
13	few	TRBV27	TRBJ2-5	NA	TGTGCCAGCAGTTTGACCCTGGGGGAGACCCAGTACTTC	CASSLTLGETQYF
13	few	TRBV6-1	TRBJ2-3	NA	TGTGCCAGCAGTGTCGAGGCGCCAGATACGCAGTATTTT	CASSVEAPDTQYF
14	NA	TRBV20-1	TRBJ2-1	NA	TGCAGTGCTAGTGCTCACAGCGATTACAATGAGCAGTTCTTC	CSASAHSDYNEQFF
14	NA	TRBV6-2/TRBV6-3	TRBJ1-5	NA	TGTGCCAGCAAGGCAGGGACGCTCAATCAGCCCCAGCATTTT	CASKAGTLNQPQHF
15	NA	TRBV7-2	TRBJ1-3	NA	TGTGCCAGCAGCTACCGCCAGGGGAGTGGAAACACCATATATTTT	CASSYRQGSGNTIYF
18	NA	TRBV10-3	TRBJ2-1	TRBD2	TGTGCCATCAGTGATCCCAGATTTAGCGGGAACTCCTACAATGAGCAGTTCTTC	CAISDPRFSGNSYNEQFF
16	few	TRBV6-4	TRBJ1-2	TRBD1	TGTGCCAGCAGTGACTCGTTTCAGGGACAGGTCTATGGCTACACCTTC	CASSDSFQGQVYGYTF
15	once	TRBV7-9	TRBJ2-3	TRBD2	TGTGCCAGCGATCGACTAGCGGGAGTCACAGATACGCAGTATTTT	CASDRLAGVTDTQYF
18	NA	TRBV6-1	TRBJ2-2	NA	TGTGCCACCCACATCTCCGGCGGTTGGAGGGCTAACACCGGGGAGCTGTTTTTT	CATHISGGWRANTGELFF
14	NA	TRBV28	TRBJ1-4	NA	TGTGCCAGCATGGTGGGGTCAGCTAATGAAAAACTGTTTTTT	CASMVGSANEKLFF
15	NA	TRBV7-9	TRBJ2-5	NA	TGTGCCAGCAGCTTAGCGCTGGGGAGCTGGGAGACCCAGTACTTC	CASSLALGSWETQYF
13	NA	TRBV7-9	TRBJ2-5	NA	TGTGCCAGCAGCTCCGGGATAGGGGAGACCCAGTACTTC	CASSSGIGETQYF